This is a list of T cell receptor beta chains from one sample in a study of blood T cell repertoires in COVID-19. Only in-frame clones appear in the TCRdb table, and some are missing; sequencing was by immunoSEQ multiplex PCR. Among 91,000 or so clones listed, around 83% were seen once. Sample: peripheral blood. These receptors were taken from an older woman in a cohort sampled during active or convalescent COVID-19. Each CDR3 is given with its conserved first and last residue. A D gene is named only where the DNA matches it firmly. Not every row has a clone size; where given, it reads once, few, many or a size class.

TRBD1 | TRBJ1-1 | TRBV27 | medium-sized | TGTGCCAGCAGTTTTGAGGGCAGGGGGTTGGCTGAAGCTTTCTTT | CASSFEGRGLAEAFF
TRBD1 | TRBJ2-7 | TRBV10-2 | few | TGCGCTACCCGGACAGGGGAGAGCTCCTACGAGCAGTACTTC | CATRTGESSYEQYF
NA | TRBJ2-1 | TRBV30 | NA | TGTGTGGCCGCCTCCTACAATGAGCAGTTCTTC | CVAASYNEQFF
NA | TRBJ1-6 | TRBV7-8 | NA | TGTGCCAGCAGCCTCGACGGGGGGCCGAGTTCACCCCTCCACTTT | CASSLDGGPSSPLHF
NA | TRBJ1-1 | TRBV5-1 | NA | TGCGCCAGCAGCTTGGAGCTTAGGGGGACTGAAGCTTTCTTT | CASSLELRGTEAFF
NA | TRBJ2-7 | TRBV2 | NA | TGTGCCAGCATGGGGACCGGGGGTATCTCCTACGAGCAGTACTTC | CASMGTGGISYEQYF
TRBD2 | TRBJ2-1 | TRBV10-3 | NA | TGTGCCATCAACTCAGCGGGACCCGCCTACAATGAGCAGTTCTTC | CAINSAGPAYNEQFF
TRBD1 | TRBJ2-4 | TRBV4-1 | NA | TGCGCCAGCAGCCAAGTAGTAGGGGGCAATACCAAAAACATTCAGTACTTC | CASSQVVGGNTKNIQYF
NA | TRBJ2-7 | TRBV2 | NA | TGTGCCAGCAGTGAGGAGGGCAGTTGGTCCGAGCAGTACTTC | CASSEEGSWSEQYF
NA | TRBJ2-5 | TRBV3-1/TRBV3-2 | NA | TGTGCCAGCAGCCAAGAATGGTCTGAGGCCCGGGAGACCCAGTACTTC | CASSQEWSEARETQYF
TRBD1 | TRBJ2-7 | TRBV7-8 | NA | TGTGCCAGCAGCCCTAGGACAGGTGGACACGAGCAGTACTTC | CASSPRTGGHEQYF
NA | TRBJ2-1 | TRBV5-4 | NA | TGTGCCAGCAGCCTAGAGACTATTTCCTACAATGAGCAGTTCTTC | CASSLETISYNEQFF
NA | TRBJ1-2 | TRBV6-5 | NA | TGTGCCAGCAGTTACCGTCAGGCGATCTATGGCTACACCTTC | CASSYRQAIYGYTF
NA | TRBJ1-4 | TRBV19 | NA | TGTGCCAGTAGTCCCTTTGCGGGGAACGGGGTGTTTTTT | CASSPFAGNGVFF
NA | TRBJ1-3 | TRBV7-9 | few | TGTGCCAGCAGCTTAGCACTGGGGGCAACTGGAAACACCATATATTTT | CASSLALGATGNTIYF
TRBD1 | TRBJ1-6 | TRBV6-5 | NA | TGTGCCAGCAGTTACAGCAGGGGGAGTAATTCACCCCTCCACTTT | CASSYSRGSNSPLHF
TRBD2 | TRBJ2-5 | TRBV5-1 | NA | TGCGCCAGCAGCCCCATGAGCGGGAGCGAGACCCAGTACTTC | CASSPMSGSETQYF
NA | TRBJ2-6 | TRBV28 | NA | TGTGCCAGCAGTTTAGGCGGCAGGGCATCAGGGGCCAACGTCCTGACTTTC | CASSLGGRASGANVLTF
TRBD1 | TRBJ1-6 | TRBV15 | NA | TGTGCCACCAGCAGAGTCCGGTCCGGGACAGGGCCTAATTCACCCCTCCACTTT | CATSRVRSGTGPNSPLHF
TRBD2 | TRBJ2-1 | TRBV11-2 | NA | TGTGCCAGCAGCTTAGTGGGGGCGGGAGGGCCAGGGCACAATGAGCAGTTCTTC | CASSLVGAGGPGHNEQFF
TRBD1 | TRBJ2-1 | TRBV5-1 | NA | TGCGCCAGCAGCTCGGCCGGGACAGGGTACAATGAGCAGTTCTTC | CASSSAGTGYNEQFF
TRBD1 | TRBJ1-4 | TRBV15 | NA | TGTGCCACCACATCCGGGACAGTCAATGAAAAACTGTTTTTT | CATTSGTVNEKLFF
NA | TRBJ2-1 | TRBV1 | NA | TGCACCAGCAGCCAAGATACAACGGGAGACGCGAATGAGCAGTTCTTC | CTSSQDTTGDANEQFF
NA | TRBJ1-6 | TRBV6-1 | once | TGTGCCAGCAGTGAAGCTCGGCAGGGGACTTCACCCCTCCACTTT | CASSEARQGTSPLHF
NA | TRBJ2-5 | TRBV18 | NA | TGTGCCAGCTCACCGGAGGAGACCCAGTACTTC | CASSPEETQYF
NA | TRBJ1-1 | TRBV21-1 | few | TGTGCCAGCAGCAAGACGACAGGGTTGGGGAACACTGAAGCTTTCTTT | CASSKTTGLGNTEAFF
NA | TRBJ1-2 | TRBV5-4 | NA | TGTGCCAGCAGCGTGGACGGTTTTCATGGCTACACCTTC | CASSVDGFHGYTF
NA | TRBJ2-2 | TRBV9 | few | TGTGCCAGCAGCGTAGCGGGGGGCTACAACACCGGGGAGCTGTTTTTT | CASSVAGGYNTGELFF
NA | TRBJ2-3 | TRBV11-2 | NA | TGTGCCAGCAGCTCCCCTTCGTTGCGGGGCACAGATACGCAGTATTTT | CASSSPSLRGTDTQYF
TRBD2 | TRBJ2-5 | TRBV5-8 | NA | TGTGCCAGCAGCTTCGGGGGAGGGGAGACCCAGTACTTC | CASSFGGGETQYF
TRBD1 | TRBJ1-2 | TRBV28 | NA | TGTGCCAGCCGTGCCCCGGGACAGGGGAACTATGGCTACACCTTC | CASRAPGQGNYGYTF
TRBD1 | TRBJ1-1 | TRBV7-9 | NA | TGTGCCAGCAGCTCACTCCGGGACAGGGGTACTGAAGCTTTCTTT | CASSSLRDRGTEAFF
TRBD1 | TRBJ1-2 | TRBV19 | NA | TGTGCCAGTAGTAGGGACAGGATCTATGGCTACACCTTC | CASSRDRIYGYTF
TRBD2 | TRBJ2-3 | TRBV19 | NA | TGTGCCAGTAAGGCGCGGGGGGGCGGAGATACGCAGTATTTT | CASKARGGGDTQYF
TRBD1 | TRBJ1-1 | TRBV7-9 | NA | TGTGCCAGCAGCACCGGACAGGGGGGGCCGCAGGACTACACTGAAGCTTTCTTT | CASSTGQGGPQDYTEAFF
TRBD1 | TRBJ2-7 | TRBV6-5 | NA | TGTGCCAGCGCTACCGGGACAGGGTACGGCGAGCAGTACTTC | CASATGTGYGEQYF
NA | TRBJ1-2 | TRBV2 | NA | TGTGCCAGCACGGAACAGAATAACTATGGCTACACCTTC | CASTEQNNYGYTF
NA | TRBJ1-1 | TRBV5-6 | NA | TGTGCCAGCACCATTTCCAACACTGAAGCTTTCTTT | CASTISNTEAFF